This T cell receptor beta chain was identified during a study of T cells in Graves' hyperthyroidism and ophthalmopathy. Cells are PBMCs isolated from around 10 ml of fresh blood. The J segment lost 3 bases and the V segment lost 0 bases, leaving 10 bases of the junction unmatched. The length of the CDR3 is 18 residues. This clonotype was observed many times. Its antigen remains unknown. From RNA transcripts, TCR beta CDR3 regions were amplified. An initial round of RT-PCR targeting the TCR CDR3 relied on the HTBI primer set. TCRdb redid the calling of the multiplex PCR reads with MiXCR, one entry per CDR3 protein. The sample records under 600,000 distinct CDR3 sequences, roughly 15% being singletons. Study-level points and caveats: For ophthalmopathy, model prediction preceded onset by a median around 7 months. Blood also held most thyroid clonotypes expanded beyond 0.001.

The sequence derives from a woman between 40 and 50 years old with Graves' ophthalmopathy. The specimen was blood. The gene calls are TRBV12-3 or TRBV12-4 and TRBJ2-1; 8 bases agree with TRBD2. The CDR3 sequence is CASSLAKISGEGYNEQFF. The CDR3 nucleotides read TGTGCCAGCAGTTTAGCCAAGATTAGCGGGGAAGGCTACAATGAGCAGTTCTTC.